The entry below gives a single TCR beta chain sequence along with its context. This sample was taken from a study of neoadjuvant anti-PD-1 for oral cavity cancer. On the study more broadly: Patients without progression received a fourth nivolumab dose around day 43, then surgical resection on days 50-56.

Germline loops: CDR1 SGHAT, CDR2 FQNNGV. The trim removed 6 bases at V and 3 bases at J, leaving 4 bases unmatched. This CDR3 contains 13 residues. No culture or expansion preceded analysis of these blood cells. Some clones are missing from TCRdb's copy, which holds only in-frame ones; the method was immunoSEQ multiplex PCR. The sample holds tens of thousands of clones; about 83% are singletons and the top ten take approximately 3.6%. The origin of this receptor is a person between 40 and 79 years old with oral cavity squamous cell carcinoma. The genes are TRBV11-2 and TRBJ2-7, with 8 nucleotides matching TRBD1. The source was PBMCs, collected before nivolumab (anti-PD-1) treatment. The CDR3 here is CASRRTGSYEQYF. In DNA form, the CDR3 reads TGTGCCAGCAGGCGGACAGGGAGCTACGAGCAGTACTTC.